Below are 11 T cell receptor beta chains sequenced from a single sample in a study of breast tumors, draining lymph nodes, adjacent tissues. TCRdb reanalysed the multiplex PCR reads using MiXCR and keeps one entry per CDR3 protein. The sample has tens of thousands of distinct CDR3 sequences, around three fifths seen once. What was sequenced was breast tumor tissue. All receptors derive from a female donor with breast cancer. Some clones in this sample may be carry-over from other donors' samples.

The V and J genes are TRBV20-1 and TRBJ2-3, with 7 bases aligning to TRBD2. The CDR3 is made up of 14 amino acids. The V segment lost 3 bases and the J segment 3 bases; nucleotides outside the gene matches: 6. The germline gives CDR1 DFQATT, CDR2 SNEGSKA (reference sequence). CDR3 loop: CSARASGATDTQYF. CDR3 coding DNA: TGCAGTGCTAGGGCCAGCGGGGCAACAGATACGCAGTATTTT.

This clonotype was picked up many times. The chain has TRBV4-1 and TRBJ1-4, with D possibly TRBD1 on 5 matching bases. Per the germline V gene, CDR1 is MGHRA and CDR2 is YSYEKL. V was shortened by 0 bases and J by 5 bases, with 13 bases between the two germline ends. CDR3 length: 16 amino acids. The CDR3 loop is CASSQEGRGLNEKLFF. The DNA for the CDR3 is TGCGCCAGCAGCCAAGAGGGGCGGGGGTTAAATGAAAAACTGTTTTTT.

The J gene is TRBJ1-5, the V gene TRBV7-2; TRBD1 might be the D (5 bases). The CDR3 extends over 15 amino acids. From germline, CDR1 is SGHTA and CDR2 FQGNSA. V gave up 1 base and J gave up 5 bases, with 12 bases separating them. CDR3 sequence: CASSLDQGADQPQHF. The CDR3 DNA reads as TGTGCCAGCAGCTTAGACCAGGGCGCTGATCAGCCCCAGCATTTT.

Concerning this clonotype: A read error may produce the germline difference seen at one junction end. The chain has TRBV7-8 and TRBJ2-7; 7 bases map to TRBD2. This CDR3 spans 13 amino acids. Germline V gene sequence: CDR1 SGHVS, CDR2 FQNEAQ. CDR3 DNA sequence: TGTGCCAGCAGCCGTCCGGGGGGTTACGGGCAGTACTTC. Its protein product is CASSRPGGYGQYF.

The gene calls are TRBV28 and TRBJ2-7; D perhaps matches TRBD2 (7 bases). V was cut by 5 bases and J by 7 bases, with 33 bases left in between. CDR1 and CDR2 (germline): MDHEN, SYDVKM. The CDR3 runs to 19 residues. CDR3 bases: TGTGCCAGCAGTACTGGGACACCCCTTGGGGGGGCCCTCGTTTGGGAGCAGTACTTC. As protein: CASSTGTPLGGALVWEQYF.

Points on this clonotype: Sequence at one end of the junction differs from germline and may be a read error. This chain joins TRBV20-1 and TRBJ1-6, with D perhaps matching TRBD1 (5 bases). This CDR3 region has 12 residues. Per the germline V gene, CDR1 is DFQATT and CDR2 is SNEGSKA (reference sequence). CDR3 DNA: TGCAATGCTAGGGATAGGGGATCTCCCCTCCACTTT. Its translation: CNARDRGSPLHF.

This sequence joins TRBV7-2 and TRBJ2-7, with unresolved D. Looked up from germline, CDR1 is SGHTA and CDR2 is FQGNSA. This CDR3 has 15 residues. Trimming left V 7 bases short and J 2 bases short, with 18 bases between. The chain's CDR3 is CASTRPDDQTYEQYF. The CDR3, as DNA: TGTGCCAGCACCCGACCGGACGACCAGACCTACGAGCAGTACTTC.

This clonotype was recorded once. The chain carries TRBV9 and TRBJ2-3; possible D gene TRBD2, 5 bases. Germline CDR1 is SGDLS and CDR2 is YYNGEE. The CDR3 totals 14 residues. With 0 bases removed from V and 10 bases from J, the gap between germline ends came to 15 bases. The CDR3 protein is CASSVGTLSVPQYF. The CDR3 DNA sequence: TGTGCCAGCAGCGTAGGGACTCTTTCTGTGCCGCAGTATTTT.

This clonotype has only one observation. The gene calls are TRBV20-1 and TRBJ1-2; 7 nucleotides agree with TRBD1. Germline loops: CDR1 DFQATT, CDR2 SNEGSKA (reference sequence). J was trimmed by 6 bases and V by 5 bases; bases with no gene match: 9. This CDR3 is 13 amino acids long. The CDR3: CSALPDREDGYTF. In nucleotides, the CDR3 is TGCAGTGCTCTGCCCGACAGGGAGGATGGCTACACCTTC.

On this clonotype itself: The junction departs from germline at one end; a sequencing error may be responsible. V gene TRBV20-1 combines with J gene TRBJ2-1, with a possible D match to TRBD2 (6 bases). The CDR3 sequence is 15 residues long. Germline V gives CDR1 DFQATT, CDR2 SNEGSKA (reference sequence). Here the CDR3 reads CSAKTGTGGYNEQFF. The CDR3 DNA reads TGCAGCGCTAAAACCGGGACTGGCGGCTACAATGAGCAGTTCTTC.

This clonotype was counted at least ten times. This chain connects TRBV19 to TRBJ2-2, with a tentative D call TRBD1 (5 bases). The ends were cut back, 1 base at V and 5 bases at J, with 17 bases in the middle. This CDR3 is built from 17 residues. Germline values: CDR1 LNHDA, CDR2 SQIVND (reference sequence). The CDR3 here is CASSIVQGNRKTGELFF. DNA for the CDR3: TGTGCCAGTAGTATAGTTCAGGGTAATAGAAAAACCGGGGAGCTGTTTTTT. The variable domain in full, with the rest retrieved from reference TRBV19 and TRBJ2-2, is DGGITQSPKYLFRKEGQNVTLSCEQNLNHDAMYWYRQDPGQGLRLIYYSQIVNDFQKGDIAEGYSVSREKKESFPLTVTSAQKNPTAFYLCASSIVQGNRKTGELFFGEGSRLTVL.